The 20 T cell receptor beta chains below come from one sample, sequenced in a study of cytomegalovirus exposure and HLA in healthy donors. The PCR used 60 Vbeta and 13 Jbeta primers. Libraries were prepared by immunoSEQ multiplex PCR; TCRdb keeps only in-frame clonotypes and omits some of them. Here the sample spans 60,000 to 85,000 clones, roughly 82% being singletons. The sequencing input was PBMCs. All receptors come from a man aged 70-80 years in good health and CMV-seropositive.

The chain recombines TRBV5-4 with TRBJ1-1, with a weak D call TRBD1 (5 bases). CDR3 length equals 13 residues. In germline, CDR1 is SGHNT, CDR2 YYREEE (reference sequence). Trimming cost V 0 bases and J 6 bases, with 9 bases left between them. CDR3: CASSLVQGAEAFF. CDR3 nucleotides: TGTGCCAGCAGCTTGGTGCAGGGCGCTGAAGCTTTCTTT.

The chain's CDR3 is CASSSQGGNNQPQHF. DNA for the CDR3: TGCGCCAGCAGCTCCCAGGGCGGAAACAATCAGCCCCAGCATTTT. The V and J genes are TRBV5-1 and TRBJ1-5; tentatively, D is TRBD1 (5 bases). Deletions cut 3 bases from V and 3 bases from J, with 13 bases between. The CDR3 runs to 15 residues. The germline V gene has CDR1 SGHRS and CDR2 YFSETQ.

The V call is TRBV14, the J call TRBJ2-3, with 8 bases identical to TRBD2. V trimming: 4 bases; J trimming: 2 bases; junction bases outside the gene matches: 8. Germline V lookup: CDR1 SGHDN, CDR2 FVKESK. The CDR3 covers 16 residues. The CDR3 DNA follows: TGTGCCAGCAGCCCGAGTCGCGGGAGGTACACAGATACGCAGTATTTT. As protein: CASSPSRGRYTDTQYF.

The V gene is TRBV5-4, the J gene TRBJ2-7, with 10 bases aligning to TRBD2. The CDR3 runs 17 residues. Germline CDR1 reads SGHNT; CDR2 reads YYREEE (reference sequence). With 2 bases clipped from V and 6 bases from J, the junction kept 14 bases outside the gene matches. Here the CDR3 DNA reads TGTGCCAGCAGCTTCCTAGCGGGAGCAGGGGGTGGGGGCGAGCAGTACTTC. This translates into CASSFLAGAGGGGEQYF.

The chain has TRBV5-1 and TRBJ2-6; TRBD1 is a possible D gene (5 bases). Trimming left V 0 bases short and J 0 bases short, with 7 bases between. Germline-derived CDR1 and CDR2 are SGHRS and YFSETQ. This CDR3 has 16 amino acids. The CDR3 reads CASSLEGRSGANVLTF. CDR3 nucleotide sequence: TGCGCCAGCAGCTTGGAGGGGCGCTCTGGGGCCAACGTCCTGACTTTC.

CDR3 DNA sequence: TGTGCCAGCAGCTCTCGACAGGGTGTTTCACCCCTCCACTTT. It is translated as CASSSRQGVSPLHF. The rearrangement joins TRBV7-8 to TRBJ1-6; TRBD1 matches at 7 bases. The CDR3 sequence is 14 residues long. Unmatched junction bases numbered 6, after V lost 4 bases and J lost 9 bases. Germline V lookup: CDR1 SGHVS, CDR2 FQNEAQ.

The chain recombines TRBV5-1 with TRBJ2-7, with TRBD2 matching 7 bases. The CDR3 spans 14 residues. Losses at the gene ends were 7 bases for V and 6 bases for J; bases not matched to a gene: 13. Germline loops: CDR1 SGHRS, CDR2 YFSETQ. The CDR3 loop reads CASHPSGNSGEQYF. CDR3 DNA sequence: TGCGCCAGCCACCCTAGCGGCAACTCGGGCGAGCAGTACTTC.

This clone occurred once. This chain links TRBV5-6 with TRBJ2-1; 8 nucleotides agree with TRBD2. The CDR3 loop spans 16 amino acids. CDR1 is SGHDT and CDR2 is YYEEEE in the germline V gene. The ends lost 4 bases at V and 9 bases at J; junction bases unmatched: 15. CDR3 in amino acids: CASSPRERGLATEQFF. CDR3 nucleotides: TGTGCCAGCAGCCCCAGGGAGCGGGGGTTAGCCACTGAGCAGTTCTTC.

This sequence joins TRBV5-4 and TRBJ2-3, with D possibly TRBD2 on 5 matching bases. Trimming removed 0 bases at V and 2 bases at J, with 13 bases between. The CDR3 contains 16 residues. CDR1 is SGHNT and CDR2 is YYREEE in the germline V gene (reference sequence). The CDR3 region has the DNA TGTGCCAGCAGCTTGGGAGGGAGTAGACTCACAGATACGCAGTATTTT. Its translation: CASSLGGSRLTDTQYF.

DNA of the CDR3: TGTGCCAGCAGCTCGGAGCTAGCGAACACCGGGGAGCTGTTTTTT. Amino acid sequence: CASSSELANTGELFF. The V gene is TRBV5-4, the J gene TRBJ2-2; no firm D call. Trimming stripped 3 bases from V and 0 bases from J, with 9 bases between. This CDR3 has 15 residues. Germline-derived CDR1 and CDR2 are SGHNT and YYREEE (reference sequence). Using reference TRBV5-4 and TRBJ2-2 for the parts outside the CDR3, the full variable domain is ETGVTQSPTHLIKTRGQQVTLRCSSQSGHNTVSWYQQALGQGPQFIFQYYREEENGRGNFPPRFSGLQFPNYSSELNVNALELDDSALYLCASSSELANTGELFFGEGSRLTVL.

The rearrangement uses TRBV5-1 and TRBJ2-3; perhaps TRBD1 as D (5 bases). Trimming took 2 bases from V and 0 from J, leaving 13 bases between them. The germline V gene encodes CDR1 SGHRS and CDR2 YFSETQ. CDR3 length equals 16 residues. The chain's CDR3 is CASSLGTTVSTDTQYF. In DNA, the CDR3 is TGCGCCAGCAGCTTAGGTACGACAGTGAGCACAGATACGCAGTATTTT.

The chain uses TRBV28 and TRBJ1-5; D call uncertain. The germline gives CDR1 MDHEN, CDR2 SYDVKM. The CDR3 runs 14 residues. The ends were cut back, 1 base at V and 5 bases at J, with 9 bases in the middle. This CDR3 is CASSLSSGHQPQHF. For the CDR3, the DNA is TGTGCCAGCAGTTTATCGTCAGGCCATCAGCCCCAGCATTTT.

The rearrangement joins TRBV7-2 to TRBJ2-3, with 8 bases lining up with TRBD1. The V segment lost 2 bases and the J segment 5 bases; nucleotides outside the gene matches: 6. The CDR3 has 15 residues. The V gene's germline CDR1 is SGHTA and CDR2 FQGNSA. CDR3 sequence: CASSLMGQVIDTQYF. CDR3 DNA: TGTGCCAGCAGCTTAATGGGACAGGTGATAGATACGCAGTATTTT. Using reference TRBV7-2 and TRBJ2-3 for the parts outside the CDR3, the full variable domain is GAGVSQSPSNKVTEKGKDVELRCDPISGHTALYWYRQSLGQGLEFLIYFQGNSAPDKSGLPSDRFSAERTGGSVSTLTIQRTQQEDSAVYLCASSLMGQVIDTQYFGPGTRLTVL.

The rearrangement links TRBV27 to TRBJ2-5; D is perhaps TRBD1 (5 bases). V was pared by 7 bases and J by 5 bases, with 14 bases between. This CDR3 region has 13 residues. The germline V gene has CDR1 MNHEY and CDR2 SMNVEV (reference sequence). CDR3 region: CASKRTRQETQYF. The CDR3, as DNA: TGTGCCAGCAAACGGACACGGCAGGAGACCCAGTACTTC.

The chain employs TRBV6-5 and TRBJ1-2, with 9 bases aligning to TRBD1. The CDR3 consists of 16 residues. The V and J ends lost 0 bases and 4 bases, in that order; junction bases with no gene match: 6. CDR1 and CDR2 (germline): MNHEY, SVGAGI. The CDR3 reads CASSYSRTGVGYGYTF. The CDR3 DNA reads TGTGCCAGCAGTTACTCAAGGACAGGGGTGGGCTATGGCTACACCTTC.

The chain combines TRBV13 with TRBJ2-7, with 12 bases identical to TRBD2. The length of the CDR3 is 15 residues. The V and J ends lost 6 bases and 3 bases, in that order; junction bases with no gene match: 6. Germline loops: CDR1 PRHDT, CDR2 FYEKMQ (reference sequence). The CDR3 sequence is CASRDLAGGDYEQYF. In DNA form, the CDR3 reads TGTGCCAGCAGGGATCTAGCGGGGGGGGACTACGAGCAGTACTTC.

This chain connects TRBV25-1 to TRBJ2-3; TRBD1 might be the D (5 bases). V shed 5 bases and J shed 2 bases, with 11 bases lying between them. Per the germline V gene, CDR1 is MGHDK and CDR2 is SYGVNS. This CDR3 is built from 14 residues. CDR3 residues: CASSPQGVTDTQYF. The CDR3 DNA reads as TGTGCCAGCAGTCCTCAAGGGGTCACAGATACGCAGTATTTT.

Note on this clone: Other DNA sequences in the same sample also yield this CDR3. The V call is TRBV7-3, the J call TRBJ2-1, with TRBD2 as a possible D gene (6 bases). Germline V gene lookup returns CDR1 SGHTA and CDR2 FQGTGA. The V and J ends lost 5 bases and 4 bases respectively, with 9 bases between them. CDR3 length: 13 amino acids. The CDR3 spells CASSLGTYNEQFF. The DNA of the CDR3 is TGTGCCAGCAGCCTCGGGACTTACAATGAGCAGTTCTTC.

V usage is TRBV28 and J usage is TRBJ2-3; 7 bases are shared with TRBD1. The ends lost 5 bases at V and 11 bases at J; junction bases unmatched: 7. This CDR3 has 12 amino acids. CDR1 is MDHEN and CDR2 is SYDVKM in the germline V gene. The CDR3 sequence is CASSRWDSRQYF. In DNA form, the CDR3 reads TGTGCCAGCAGTCGGTGGGACAGCAGGCAGTATTTT.

V gene TRBV10-3 combines with J gene TRBJ2-2; 8 bases are a match to TRBD1. Germline V gene sequence: CDR1 ENHRY, CDR2 SYGVKD. The CDR3 has 15 amino acids. V shed 4 bases and J 1 base; nucleotides not matched to a gene: 2. CDR3 protein: CAISAGTGNTGELFF. CDR3 in DNA: TGTGCCATCAGTGCGGGGACAGGGAACACCGGGGAGCTGTTTTTT.